The rows below give T cell receptor beta chains drawn from one sample of a study of T cells after yellow fever vaccination. A single record per CDR3 protein comes from TCRdb applying MiXCR to the 5' RACE reads. The data show hundreds of thousands of distinct CDR3 sequences, approximately 15% seen once. Material: PBMCs, obtained on the day of the yellow fever booster vaccination. These TCRs come from a man aged 25 to 40 who received the YFV17D yellow fever vaccine. The CDR3 runs from the conserved cysteine through the conserved F or W. A D gene is named only where the DNA matches it firmly. Clone size is shown for a subset of rows, as once, few, many or a class of expanded clone.

.	TRBJ2-7	TRBV20-1	.	TGCAGTGCTAGAGCGAGAGGTCGCCTCTCCTACGAGCAGTACTTC	CSARARGRLSYEQYF
few	TRBJ2-7	TRBV6-1	TRBD2	TGTGCCAGCAGTCCCCCGCGGGGACTAGGCCCCTACGAGCAGTACTTC	CASSPPRGLGPYEQYF
.	TRBJ2-5	TRBV12-3/TRBV12-4	.	TGTGCCAGCAGTTACTACGGGGAGACCCAGCACTTC	CASSYYGETQHF
.	TRBJ2-7	TRBV11-2	.	TGTGCCAGCAGCTTATTCGGTCGGGACAACTACGAGCAGTACTTC	CASSLFGRDNYEQYF
few	TRBJ2-3	TRBV4-3	.	TGCGCCAGCAGCCCGCAAGTTGAGGATACGCAGTATTTT	CASSPQVEDTQYF
many	TRBJ2-1	TRBV7-2	.	TGTGCCAGCAGCTTAGAGGCAGCGCATGAGCAGTTCTTC	CASSLEAAHEQFF
many	TRBJ2-3	TRBV5-5	TRBD1	TGTGCCAGCAGCGCCAGGACAGGGGGCGAGTTTACGCAGTATTTT	CASSARTGGEFTQYF
.	TRBJ2-7	TRBV7-2	.	TGTGCCAGCAGCTTGAGGTTCAACGAGCAGTACTTC	CASSLRFNEQYF
few	TRBJ1-1	TRBV5-6	.	TGTGCCAGCAGCTTGGCCGGGACACCTCACGAGAACACTGAAGCTTTCTTT	CASSLAGTPHENTEAFF
many	TRBJ2-7	TRBV20-1	.	TGCAGTGCCACCCGACCCATGCTGAGCGACGAGCAGTACTTC	CSATRPMLSDEQYF
few	TRBJ2-1	TRBV6-2/TRBV6-3	.	TGTGCCAGCAGCCAGGGATACGGACGGTACAATGAGCAGTTCTTC	CASSQGYGRYNEQFF
.	TRBJ2-1	TRBV29-1	TRBD1	TGCAGCGTTGAAGTAGGGACAGGCAGCTCCTACAATGAGCAGTTCTTC	CSVEVGTGSSYNEQFF
.	TRBJ2-2	TRBV9	.	TGTGCCAGCAGCCCGAGCCTAGTAGGAGAGAACACCGGGGAGCTGTTTTTT	CASSPSLVGENTGELFF
few	TRBJ1-6	TRBV3-1	.	TGTGCCAGCAGCCCCTTCGGCGAATCACCCCTCCACTTT	CASSPFGESPLHF
few	TRBJ2-1	TRBV6-2/TRBV6-3	TRBD2	TGTGCCATCCGGGTTAGCGGGAGGTTTGAGCAGTTCTTC	CAIRVSGRFEQFF
few	TRBJ1-2	TRBV5-1	TRBD1	TGCGCCAGCCGACCCGGGACAGAATATGGCTACACCTTC	CASRPGTEYGYTF
few	TRBJ1-2	TRBV4-3	.	TGCGCCAGCAGCCAAGATGTAACCGTCCCTGGCTACACCTTC	CASSQDVTVPGYTF
once	TRBJ2-3	TRBV27	.	TGTGCCAGCAGTTCATTGTCCGGGCCTCAAATGCACATGTATACGCAGTATTTT	CASSSLSGPQMHMYTQYF
.	TRBJ1-1	TRBV5-4	.	TGTGCCAGCAGCTTGGGTCGTCCGGGATCCACTGAAGCTTTCTTT	CASSLGRPGSTEAFF
.	TRBJ2-3	TRBV6-5	.	TGTGCCAGCAGAGTTTCTGCAGATACGCAGTATTTT	CASRVSADTQYF
many	TRBJ2-2	TRBV6-1	TRBD1	TGTGCCAGCAGCCCACGGACAGGGAACACCGGGGAGCTGTTTTTT	CASSPRTGNTGELFF
few	TRBJ2-7	TRBV7-2	.	TGTGCCAGCAGCTTTTACGCCAGGCAAATCGAGCAGTACTTC	CASSFYARQIEQYF
few	TRBJ2-5	TRBV9	.	TGTGCCAGCAGCGTCATGGGTCCTGAGACCCAGTACTTC	CASSVMGPETQYF
.	TRBJ2-5	TRBV21-1	.	TGTGCCAGCCGGGAGGGCTGGGAGACCCAGTACTTC	CASREGWETQYF
.	TRBJ2-7	TRBV20-1	.	TGCAGTGCTAGATCCAGGGCCAGCTCCTACGAGCAGTACTTC	CSARSRASSYEQYF
few	TRBJ2-1	TRBV4-3	.	TGCGCCAGCAGCCAAGATGGGGATAATGAGCAGTTCTTC	CASSQDGDNEQFF
few	TRBJ2-3	TRBV11-2	.	TGTGCCAGCAGCTTCCAGCGGGCAGCACCTATTCCGTATTTT	CASSFQRAAPIPYF
.	TRBJ2-7	TRBV10-1	.	TGCGCCAGCAGTGAACATATGGGGGGGGCGCAACTCGAGCAGTACTTC	CASSEHMGGAQLEQYF
few	TRBJ1-2	TRBV14	.	TGTGCCAGCAGAGGTGCGACCCGCGGCTACACCTTC	CASRGATRGYTF
.	TRBJ1-1	TRBV18	.	TGTGCCAGCTCCCCCTATCAGAACCCAAACACTGAAGCTTTCTTT	CASSPYQNPNTEAFF
.	TRBJ1-1	TRBV15	.	TGTGCCACCAGCAGAGACGCAGGGGATAGCACTGAAGCTTTCTTT	CATSRDAGDSTEAFF
.	TRBJ1-3	TRBV11-2	.	TGTGCCAGCAGCTTAGGGGCTGGCTCTGGAAACACCATATATTTT	CASSLGAGSGNTIYF